The 19 T cell receptor beta chains in this list originate from one sample, sequenced in a study of Tregs in tolerant kidney transplant recipients. The protocol was immunoSEQ multiplex PCR, while the TCRdb copy is restricted to in-frame clones and leaves out a portion. The table shows some 68,000 clones, with less than 90% occurring only once. Sequencing was done on a sample of CD4+ T cells from blood. The receptor source for this set is a human donor in good health.

This clone was seen more than once but under ten times. The chain uses TRBV11-2 and TRBJ2-7, with 8 nucleotides matching TRBD2. V gave up 6 bases and J gave up 3 bases; unmatched junction bases: 7. CDR3 length equals 14 residues. The germline V gene has CDR1 SGHAT and CDR2 FQNNGV. The CDR3 DNA follows: TGTGCCAGCAGGTCTACGGGGGGGGTCTACGAGCAGTACTTC. Protein sequence: CASRSTGGVYEQYF.

The chain links TRBV19 to TRBJ1-4, with D unresolved. V lost 0 bases, J lost 6 bases, and 5 bases lay in between. This CDR3 is built from 13 residues. Per the germline V gene, CDR1 is LNHDA and CDR2 is SQIVND (reference sequence). CDR3 nucleotide sequence: TGTGCCAGTAGTATAGATCGGGATGAAAAACTGTTTTTT. It encodes CASSIDRDEKLFF. Filled out from reference TRBV19 and TRBJ1-4, the complete variable domain reads DGGITQSPKYLFRKEGQNVTLSCEQNLNHDAMYWYRQDPGQGLRLIYYSQIVNDFQKGDIAEGYSVSREKKESFPLTVTSAQKNPTAFYLCASSIDRDEKLFFGSGTQLSVL.

This clone was observed once. The rearrangement uses TRBV7-2 and TRBJ2-1; the D is unclear. CDR1 is SGHTA, CDR2 FQGNSA, per germline. The CDR3 length is 14 residues. Trimming removed 6 bases at V and 2 bases at J, with 11 bases between. The CDR3 is CASRVPHPYNEQFF. Written as DNA, the CDR3 is TGTGCCAGCAGGGTCCCCCATCCCTACAATGAGCAGTTCTTC.

This chain connects TRBV7-9 to TRBJ2-1, with D possibly matching TRBD2 (6 bases). This CDR3 is 14 amino acids long. Germline-derived CDR1 and CDR2 are SEHNR and FQNEAQ (reference sequence). V gave up 4 bases and J gave up 7 bases, with 14 bases separating them. CDR3 protein: CASSYTWTKNEQFF. CDR3 DNA sequence: TGTGCCAGCAGCTACACCTGGACTAAAAATGAGCAGTTCTTC.

This chain links TRBV7-9 with TRBJ1-6, with a possible D match to TRBD1 (5 bases). This CDR3 is built from 16 residues. The germline CDR1 and CDR2 sequences are SEHNR and FQNEAQ (reference sequence). Trimming removed 0 bases at V and 4 bases at J, with 10 bases between. The CDR3 nucleotides are TGTGCCAGCAGCTTAGCGTTGGGGCAGTATAATTCACCCCTCCACTTT. It specifies CASSLALGQYNSPLHF.

The genes are TRBV11-2 and TRBJ2-1; TRBD2 agrees at 8 bases. This CDR3 is 15 amino acids long. Unmatched junction bases numbered 7, after V lost 5 bases and J lost 4 bases. Germline assignment: CDR1 SGHAT and CDR2 FQNNGV. CDR3 nucleotide sequence: TGTGCCAGCAGCCCGGGGGGGAGAGGATACAATGAGCAGTTCTTC. This sequence encodes CASSPGGRGYNEQFF.

The chain's CDR3 is CASSFRLASAYEQYF. Here the CDR3 DNA reads TGTGCCAGCAGTTTTAGGCTAGCATCGGCGTACGAGCAGTACTTC. The gene calls are TRBV27 and TRBJ2-7; weak D call: TRBD2 (5 bases). V gave up 3 bases and J gave up 4 bases, with 16 bases separating them. The CDR3 length is 15 residues. Looked up from germline, CDR1 is MNHEY and CDR2 is SMNVEV (reference sequence).

As regards this clone: The sample has other DNA sequences that encode this CDR3 too. The chain uses TRBV11-2 and TRBJ2-2, with D possibly called TRBD1 or TRBD2 (5 bases each). The CDR3 is made up of 14 amino acids. Germline loops: CDR1 SGHAT, CDR2 FQNNGV. V was shortened by 5 bases and J by 2 bases, with 9 bases between the two germline ends. DNA of the CDR3: TGTGCCAGCAGCGGGGGTCCCAACACCGGGGAGCTGTTTTTT. Amino acid sequence: CASSGGPNTGELFF.

This clone was counted between two and nine times. V gene TRBV19 combines with J gene TRBJ1-2, with D tentatively TRBD1 (6 bases). CDR1 and CDR2 (germline): LNHDA, SQIVND (reference sequence). V lost 3 bases, J lost 0 bases, and 14 bases lay in between. The CDR3 has 16 residues. CDR3 nucleotides: TGTGCCAGTAGTATCTTAGGGGGACGGACTAACTATGGCTACACCTTC. Its translation is CASSILGGRTNYGYTF.

A note on this clone: The junction differs from germline at one of its ends, possibly a read error. This sequence joins TRBV10-2 and TRBJ2-4; TRBD2 matches 13 bases. Germline lookup yields CDR1 WSHSY and CDR2 SAAADI. The CDR3 consists of 14 residues. The CDR3 here is CASSQRLAGGEQNF. The CDR3 coding sequence is TGCGCCAGCAGTCAACGACTAGCGGGGGGCGAGCAAAACTTC.

This clone was found a few times. The chain is built from TRBV12-5 and TRBJ2-7, with D possibly being TRBD2 (6 bases). V lost 5 bases, J lost 4 bases, and 12 bases lay in between. Germline loops: CDR1 LGHNT, CDR2 FRNRAP. The CDR3 is made up of 13 amino acids. CDR3: CASGRGWLYEQYF. The CDR3 nucleotides read TGTGCTAGTGGTCGGGGGTGGCTGTACGAGCAGTACTTC.

This chain connects TRBV6-5 to TRBJ1-2; TRBD1 matches 8 bases. The CDR3 covers 15 residues. V lost 5 bases, J lost 4 bases, and 9 bases stayed unmatched. Germline CDR1 and CDR2: MNHEY and SVGAGI. The DNA for the CDR3 is TGTGCCAGCAGTCCAGGACAGGGACTGGTCTATGGCTACACCTTC. It codes for CASSPGQGLVYGYTF.

The gene calls are TRBV7-3 and TRBJ2-3, with a tentative D call TRBD1 (6 bases). This CDR3 comprises 13 residues. Trimming took off 2 bases at V and 9 bases at J, with 12 bases between the two ends. Germline V gene sequence: CDR1 SGHTA, CDR2 FQGTGA. CDR3: CASSLVGGGTQYF. CDR3 nucleotides: TGTGCCAGCAGCTTAGTAGGGGGTGGCACGCAGTATTTT.

Notes on this clone: A much larger clone lies one base from this, so it may be a read error. The chain joins TRBV5-4 to TRBJ1-2; D unclear. CDR3 length equals 14 residues. Deletions cut 4 bases from V and 6 bases from J, with 16 bases between. Germline values: CDR1 SGHNT, CDR2 YYREEE (reference sequence). CDR3 amino acids: CASSQVERIHGYTF. The CDR3 region has the DNA TGTGCCAGCAGCCAAGTTGAACGGATCCATGGCTACACCTTC.

The rearrangement uses TRBV14 and TRBJ2-7; a possible D gene is TRBD1 (6 bases). This CDR3 region has 16 residues. Germline V gives CDR1 SGHDN, CDR2 FVKESK. The ends were cut back, 2 bases at V and 6 bases at J, with 20 bases in the middle. Written as DNA, the CDR3 is TGTGCCAGCAGCCAATGGGGGCTGCTCCGGAGGTCCGAGCAGTACTTC. This sequence encodes CASSQWGLLRRSEQYF.

The J gene is TRBJ1-2, the V gene TRBV7-2; 8 nucleotides agree with TRBD1. Germline V lookup: CDR1 SGHTA, CDR2 FQGNSA. The CDR3 sequence is 14 residues long. V shed 5 bases, J shed 2 bases, and the junction held 4 bases outside the gene matches. The chain's CDR3 is CASSLQGGNYGYTF. The CDR3 region has the DNA TGTGCCAGCAGCCTACAGGGGGGGAACTATGGCTACACCTTC.

This clone is categorized as medium-sized. This chain uses TRBV27 with TRBJ1-1; no clear D gene. The germline V and J ends were trimmed by 4 bases and 1 base, with 13 bases remaining between them. This CDR3 has 15 residues. Germline V gives CDR1 MNHEY, CDR2 SMNVEV (reference sequence). The CDR3 sequence is CASSSGETWNTEAFF. CDR3 coding DNA: TGTGCCAGCAGTTCCGGGGAAACGTGGAACACTGAAGCTTTCTTT.

This clone came up once. The genes are TRBV10-3 and TRBJ2-7, with D perhaps assigned TRBD1 or TRBD2 (5 bases each). The CDR3 sequence is 17 residues long. V lost 3 bases and J lost 0, with 18 bases in between. The germline V gene has CDR1 ENHRY and CDR2 SYGVKD. The chain's CDR3 is CAISDVEGFSASYEQYF. CDR3 coding DNA: TGTGCCATCAGTGACGTAGAGGGGTTTTCGGCCTCCTACGAGCAGTACTTC.

The J gene is TRBJ2-2, the V gene TRBV2; D is undetermined. V was trimmed by 8 bases and J by 5 bases, leaving 12 bases between them. The germline V gene has CDR1 SNHLY and CDR2 FYNNEI. CDR3 size: 13 residues. This CDR3 reads CASLGSRTGELFF. DNA for the CDR3: TGTGCCAGCCTTGGTTCTCGGACCGGGGAGCTGTTTTTT. The whole variable domain, filled in from reference TRBV2 and TRBJ2-2, reads EPEVTQTPSHQVTQMGQEVILRCVPISNHLYFYWYRQILGQKVEFLVSFYNNEISEKSEIFDDQFSVERPDGSNFTLKIRSTKLEDSAMYFCASLGSRTGELFFGEGSRLTVL.